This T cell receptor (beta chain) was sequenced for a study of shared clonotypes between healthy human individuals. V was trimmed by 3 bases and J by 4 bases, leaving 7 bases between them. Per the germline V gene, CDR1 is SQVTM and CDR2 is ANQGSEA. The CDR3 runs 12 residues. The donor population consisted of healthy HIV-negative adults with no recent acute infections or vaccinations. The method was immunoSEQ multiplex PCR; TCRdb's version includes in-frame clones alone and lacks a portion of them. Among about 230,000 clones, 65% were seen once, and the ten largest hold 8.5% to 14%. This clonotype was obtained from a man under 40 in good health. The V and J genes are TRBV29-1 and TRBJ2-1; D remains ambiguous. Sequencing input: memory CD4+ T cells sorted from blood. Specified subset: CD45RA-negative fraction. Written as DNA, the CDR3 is TGCAGCGTTGATGCCGGGTACAATGAGCAGTTCTTC. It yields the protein CSVDAGYNEQFF.